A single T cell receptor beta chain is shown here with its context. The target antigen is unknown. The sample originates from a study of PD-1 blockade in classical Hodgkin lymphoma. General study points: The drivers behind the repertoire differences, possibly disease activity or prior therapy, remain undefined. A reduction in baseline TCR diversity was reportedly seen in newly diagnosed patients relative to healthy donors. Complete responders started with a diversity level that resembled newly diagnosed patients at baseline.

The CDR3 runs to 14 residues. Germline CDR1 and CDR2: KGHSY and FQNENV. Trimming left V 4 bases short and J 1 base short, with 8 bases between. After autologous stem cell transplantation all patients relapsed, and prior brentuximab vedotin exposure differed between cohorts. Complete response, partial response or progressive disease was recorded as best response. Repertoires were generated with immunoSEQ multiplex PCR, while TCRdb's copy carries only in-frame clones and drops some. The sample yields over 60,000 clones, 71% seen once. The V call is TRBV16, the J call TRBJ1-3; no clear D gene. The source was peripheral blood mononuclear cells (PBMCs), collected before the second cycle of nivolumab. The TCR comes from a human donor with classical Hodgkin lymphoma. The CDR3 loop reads CASSRGGSGNTIYF. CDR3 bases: TGTGCCAGCAGCCGAGGAGGGTCTGGAAACACCATATATTTT.